Detailed here is one T cell receptor beta chain. These data belong to a study of blood T cell repertoires in COVID-19. V was clipped by 1 base and J by 9 bases, with 7 bases between them. This CDR3 contains 12 residues. Germline CDR1 is SEHNR and CDR2 is FQNEAQ (reference sequence). Profiled with immunoSEQ multiplex PCR; TCRdb holds only in-frame clones, not every one. The sample lists roughly 100,000 clones; around 73% were seen once. The TCR originated in a man in his fifties or sixties with active or convalescent COVID-19. The gene calls are TRBV7-9 and TRBJ1-5; D remains unclear. The sequenced sample consisted of peripheral blood. The CDR3 is CASSLDSGPQHF. CDR3 DNA sequence: TGTGCCAGCAGCTTAGACAGTGGGCCCCAGCATTTT.